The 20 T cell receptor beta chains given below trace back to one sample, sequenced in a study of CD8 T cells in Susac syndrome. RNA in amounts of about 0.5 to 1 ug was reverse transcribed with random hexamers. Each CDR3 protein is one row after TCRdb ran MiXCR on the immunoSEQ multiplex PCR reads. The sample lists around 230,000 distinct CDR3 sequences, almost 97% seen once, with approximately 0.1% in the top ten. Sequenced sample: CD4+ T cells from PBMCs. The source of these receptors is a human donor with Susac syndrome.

CDR3 protein: CASSVARGAPNNQPQHF. The CDR3 region has the DNA TGTGCCAGCAGCGTAGCGAGGGGGGCTCCAAACAATCAGCCCCAGCATTTT. This chain uses TRBV9 with TRBJ1-5; D may be TRBD1 (6 bases). The CDR3 loop spans 17 amino acids. Germline V CDR1 and CDR2: SGDLS, YYNGEE. The V end lost 0 bases, the J end lost 3 bases, and 16 bases lay between the germline ends.

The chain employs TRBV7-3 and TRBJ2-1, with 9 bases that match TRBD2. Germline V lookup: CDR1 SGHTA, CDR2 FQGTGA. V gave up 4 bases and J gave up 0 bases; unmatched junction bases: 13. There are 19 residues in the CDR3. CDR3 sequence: CASSSRLSGRPRSYNEQFF. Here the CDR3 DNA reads TGTGCCAGCAGCTCCAGACTAAGCGGGAGGCCCCGCTCCTACAATGAGCAGTTCTTC. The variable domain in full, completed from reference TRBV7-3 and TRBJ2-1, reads GAGVSQTPSNKVTEKGKYVELRCDPISGHTALYWYRQSLGQGPEFLIYFQGTGAADDSGLPNDRFFAVRPEGSVSTLKIQRTERGDSAVYLCASSSRLSGRPRSYNEQFFGPGTRLTVL.

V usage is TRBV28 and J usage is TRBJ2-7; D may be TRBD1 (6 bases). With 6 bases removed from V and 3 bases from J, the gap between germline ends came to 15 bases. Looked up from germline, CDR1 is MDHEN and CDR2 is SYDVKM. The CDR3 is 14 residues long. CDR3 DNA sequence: TGTGCCAGCAGGCAAGGACAGAGCCTCTACGAGCAGTACTTC. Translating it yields CASRQGQSLYEQYF.

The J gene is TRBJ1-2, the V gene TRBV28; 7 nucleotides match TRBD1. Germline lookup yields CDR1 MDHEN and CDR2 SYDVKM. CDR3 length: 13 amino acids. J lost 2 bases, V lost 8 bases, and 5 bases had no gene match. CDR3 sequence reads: CASLQGRNYGYTF. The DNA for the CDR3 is TGTGCCAGCCTACAGGGGAGAAACTATGGCTACACCTTC.

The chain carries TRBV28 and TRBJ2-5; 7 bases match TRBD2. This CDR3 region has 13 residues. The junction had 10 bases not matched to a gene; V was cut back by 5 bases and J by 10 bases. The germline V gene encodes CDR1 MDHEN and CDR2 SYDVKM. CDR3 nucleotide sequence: TGTGCCAGCAGTCCAACTAGCGTTTGGCTCCAGTACTTC. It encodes CASSPTSVWLQYF.

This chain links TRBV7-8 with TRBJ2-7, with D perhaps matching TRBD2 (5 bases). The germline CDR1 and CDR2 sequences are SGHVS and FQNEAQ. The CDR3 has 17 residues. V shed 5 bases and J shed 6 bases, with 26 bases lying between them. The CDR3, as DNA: TGTGCCAGCAGCCCCCTAATGGGATTGGACTCCCGGAGCGAGCAGTACTTC. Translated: CASSPLMGLDSRSEQYF.

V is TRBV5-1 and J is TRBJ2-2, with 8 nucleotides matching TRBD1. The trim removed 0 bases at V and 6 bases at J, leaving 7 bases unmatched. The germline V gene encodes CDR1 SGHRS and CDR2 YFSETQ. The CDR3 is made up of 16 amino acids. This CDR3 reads CASSLARTGSAGELFF. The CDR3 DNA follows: TGCGCCAGCAGCTTGGCTAGGACAGGGTCAGCCGGGGAGCTGTTTTTT.

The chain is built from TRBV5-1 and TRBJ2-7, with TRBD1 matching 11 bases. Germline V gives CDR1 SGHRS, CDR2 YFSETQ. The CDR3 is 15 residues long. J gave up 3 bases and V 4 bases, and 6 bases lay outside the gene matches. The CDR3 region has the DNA TGCGCCAGCAGCGGGGGACAGGGGGACTTCTACGAGCAGTACTTC. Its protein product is CASSGGQGDFYEQYF.

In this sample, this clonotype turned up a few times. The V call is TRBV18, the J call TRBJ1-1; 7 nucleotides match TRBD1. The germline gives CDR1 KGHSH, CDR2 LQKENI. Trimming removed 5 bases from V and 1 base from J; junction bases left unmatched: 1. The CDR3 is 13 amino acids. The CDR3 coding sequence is TGTGCCAGCTCAGGGACAGCGAACACTGAAGCTTTCTTT. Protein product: CASSGTANTEAFF.

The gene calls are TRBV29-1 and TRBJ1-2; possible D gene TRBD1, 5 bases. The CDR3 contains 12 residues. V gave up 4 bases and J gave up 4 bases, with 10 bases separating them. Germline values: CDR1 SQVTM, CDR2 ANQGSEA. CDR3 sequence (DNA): TGCAGCGTTGGTAAAGACAGCTATGGCTACACCTTC. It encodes CSVGKDSYGYTF.

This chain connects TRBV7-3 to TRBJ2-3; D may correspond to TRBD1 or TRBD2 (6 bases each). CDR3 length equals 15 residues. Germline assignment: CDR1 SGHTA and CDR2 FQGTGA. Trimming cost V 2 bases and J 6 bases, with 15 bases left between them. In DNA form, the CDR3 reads TGTGCCAGCAGCTTAGGGGGCGGGCGGGGCGATACGCAGTATTTT. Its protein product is CASSLGGGRGDTQYF. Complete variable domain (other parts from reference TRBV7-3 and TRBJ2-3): GAGVSQTPSNKVTEKGKYVELRCDPISGHTALYWYRQSLGQGPEFLIYFQGTGAADDSGLPNDRFFAVRPEGSVSTLKIQRTERGDSAVYLCASSLGGGRGDTQYFGPGTRLTVL.

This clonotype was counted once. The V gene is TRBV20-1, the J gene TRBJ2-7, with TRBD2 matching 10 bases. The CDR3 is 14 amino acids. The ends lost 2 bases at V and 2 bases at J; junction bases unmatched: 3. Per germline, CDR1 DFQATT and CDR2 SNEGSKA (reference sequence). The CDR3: CSARSLAGAYEQYF. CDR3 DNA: TGCAGTGCTAGATCTCTAGCGGGGGCCTACGAGCAGTACTTC.

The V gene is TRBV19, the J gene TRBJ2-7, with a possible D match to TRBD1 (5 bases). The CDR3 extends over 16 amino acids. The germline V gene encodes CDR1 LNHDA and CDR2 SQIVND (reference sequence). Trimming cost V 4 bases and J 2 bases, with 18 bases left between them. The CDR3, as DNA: TGTGCCAGTAGTACGCAACAGGTAGGGGCTGCCTACGAGCAGTACTTC. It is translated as CASSTQQVGAAYEQYF. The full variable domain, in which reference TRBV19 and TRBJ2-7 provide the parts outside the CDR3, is DGGITQSPKYLFRKEGQNVTLSCEQNLNHDAMYWYRQDPGQGLRLIYYSQIVNDFQKGDIAEGYSVSREKKESFPLTVTSAQKNPTAFYLCASSTQQVGAAYEQYFGPGTRLTVT.

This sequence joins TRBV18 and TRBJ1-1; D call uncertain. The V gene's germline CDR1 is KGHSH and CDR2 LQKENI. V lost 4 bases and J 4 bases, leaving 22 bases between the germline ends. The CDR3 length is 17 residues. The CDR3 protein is CASSQSTQRALSTEAFF. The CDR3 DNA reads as TGTGCCAGCTCACAATCGACGCAGAGGGCCCTGAGCACTGAAGCTTTCTTT.

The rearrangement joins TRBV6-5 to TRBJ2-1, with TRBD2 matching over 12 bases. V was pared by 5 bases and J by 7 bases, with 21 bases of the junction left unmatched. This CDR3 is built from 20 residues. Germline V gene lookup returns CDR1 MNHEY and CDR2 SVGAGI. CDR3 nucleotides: TGTGCCAGCAGTAACAACGTCATTCGGCCTAGCGGGAGGGCCCAAAATGAGCAGTTCTTC. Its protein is CASSNNVIRPSGRAQNEQFF.

CDR3 DNA: TGTGCCACCAGCACCTTGCGAGGGGGCTATGGCTACACCTTC. It codes for CATSTLRGGYGYTF. The V call is TRBV15, the J call TRBJ1-2; a weak D match, TRBD1 (6 bases). Germline assignment: CDR1 LNHNV and CDR2 YYDKDF (reference sequence). Trimming took 4 bases from V and 4 from J, leaving 13 bases between them. The CDR3 has 14 amino acids.

The chain's CDR3 is CASRPFLGSNEKLFF. The CDR3 DNA follows: TGCGCCAGCAGGCCTTTCCTGGGGTCTAATGAAAAACTGTTTTTT. The chain recombines TRBV4-1 with TRBJ1-4; D unresolved. Trimming removed 6 bases at V and 3 bases at J, with 14 bases between. This CDR3 contains 15 residues. CDR1 and CDR2 (germline): MGHRA, YSYEKL.

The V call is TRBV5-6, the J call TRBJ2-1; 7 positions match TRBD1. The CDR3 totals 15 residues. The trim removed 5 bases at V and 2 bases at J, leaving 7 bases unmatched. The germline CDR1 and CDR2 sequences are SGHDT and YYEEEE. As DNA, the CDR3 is TGTGCCAGCAGAAGGGGGCACGAAACCTACAATGAGCAGTTCTTC. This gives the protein CASRRGHETYNEQFF.

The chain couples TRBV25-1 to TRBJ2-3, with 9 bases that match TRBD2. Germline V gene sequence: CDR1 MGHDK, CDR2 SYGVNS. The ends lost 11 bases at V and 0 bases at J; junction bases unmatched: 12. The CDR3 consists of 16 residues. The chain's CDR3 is CAAGGSGRESTDTQYF. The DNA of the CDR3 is TGTGCCGCAGGAGGTAGCGGGAGAGAAAGCACAGATACGCAGTATTTT.

The CDR3 bases are TGCAGTGCTAGTGAACGGGGGAGGAAGACCCAGTACTTC. Translating gives CSASERGRKTQYF. The V gene is TRBV20-1, the J gene TRBJ2-5; D possibly corresponds to TRBD2 (6 bases). The CDR3 sequence is 13 residues long. CDR1 is DFQATT and CDR2 is SNEGSKA in the germline V gene (reference sequence). V lost 3 bases, J lost 6 bases, and 14 bases lay in between.